The entry below describes one T cell receptor beta chain. This specimen comes from a study of control samples from healthy donors and cancer patients. V was pared by 3 bases and J by 5 bases, with 4 bases between. There are 11 residues in the CDR3. Assay used: immunoSEQ multiplex PCR; TCRdb lists only in-frame clones, some missing. The repertoire includes about 150,000 clones, over 85% of them detected once, and under 7% sits in the top ten. The TCR sequence derives from a man younger than 35 in good health. The V call is TRBV12-3 or TRBV12-4, the J call TRBJ1-2; D unclear. Sequencing was performed on blood. The CDR3 DNA sequence: TGTGCCAGCAGTTTCGGGTATGGCTACACCTTC. Translation gives CASSFGYGYTF.